A selection of T cell receptor beta chains follows, all from one sample in a study of post-analysis software for immune sequencing data. Each CDR3 protein is one row after TCRdb ran MiXCR on the PCR reads. Among hundreds of thousands of distinct CDR3 sequences listed, 55% to 60% were seen once. Material for sequencing was blood. Source of these receptors: a girl aged 2 to 10 with multiple sclerosis. The CDR3 runs from the conserved cysteine through the conserved F or W. Each record gives: J gene, clone size, V gene, D gene, CDR3 protein, CDR3 DNA. The D gene is left open where the match is weak. Size values are once, few and many counts, or a class for expanded clones, and some rows have none.

>TRBJ2-1|.|TRBV20-1|TRBD2
CSASISSGKHNEQFF
TGCAGTGCTAGTATTTCTAGCGGGAAGCACAATGAGCAGTTCTTC
>TRBJ2-7|.|TRBV20-1|.
CSATSANPYEQYF
TGCAGTGCTACTAGCGCGAATCCCTACGAGCAGTACTTC
>TRBJ2-4|.|TRBV6-5|TRBD2
CASSLGGYKNIQYF
TGTGCCAGCAGTCTCGGGGGGTACAAAAACATTCAGTACTTC
>TRBJ2-5|few|TRBV11-2|TRBD1
CASSSDRANQETQYF
TGTGCCAGCAGTTCGGACAGGGCCAACCAAGAGACCCAGTACTTC
>TRBJ1-2|.|TRBV29-1|.
CSVEDRADGYTF
TGCAGCGTTGAAGACAGGGCCGATGGCTACACCTTC
>TRBJ2-5|.|TRBV4-1|.
CASSQDPLGVGETQYF
TGCGCCAGCAGCCAAGATCCCCTCGGGGTTGGAGAGACCCAGTACTTC
>TRBJ1-2|.|TRBV20-1|.
CSARDRRGVRDGYTF
TGCAGTGCTAGAGATCGCCGCGGGGTCAGAGATGGCTACACCTTC
>TRBJ2-3|.|TRBV7-3|.
CASSSISGSSTDTQYF
TGTGCCAGCAGCTCCATTAGCGGATCCTCCACAGATACGCAGTATTTT
>TRBJ2-5|once|TRBV4-1|TRBD2
CASRKGLAGAETQYF
TGCGCCAGCAGAAAGGGACTAGCGGGGGCCGAGACCCAGTACTTC
>TRBJ2-5|.|TRBV20-1|TRBD1
CSARATGGRETQYF
TGCAGTGCTAGGGCAACAGGGGGCCGGGAGACCCAGTACTTC
>TRBJ2-1|.|TRBV12-3/TRBV12-4|TRBD1
CASRSNRGEAWEQFF
TGTGCCAGCAGGTCAAACAGGGGCGAAGCGTGGGAGCAGTTCTTC
>TRBJ2-5|.|TRBV20-1|.
CSARATASQETQYF
TGCAGTGCTAGAGCGACAGCCTCCCAAGAGACCCAGTACTTC
>TRBJ1-1|.|TRBV29-1|.
CSGGLNTEAFF
TGCAGCGGGGGATTGAACACTGAAGCTTTCTTT
>TRBJ1-2|.|TRBV29-1|.
CSVEAGGGAGGYTF
TGCAGCGTTGAAGCGGGAGGAGGGGCCGGTGGCTACACCTTC
>TRBJ2-1|.|TRBV7-2|TRBD2
CASSKIWTSGGSGEQFF
TGTGCCAGCAGCAAAATTTGGACTAGCGGGGGCTCGGGTGAGCAGTTCTTC
>TRBJ1-2|.|TRBV7-2|.
CASSLRPGVNYGYTF
TGTGCCAGCAGCTTAAGACCGGGGGTGAACTATGGCTACACCTTC
>TRBJ1-3|.|TRBV5-1|.
CASSLRAQGRVGNTIYF
TGCGCCAGCAGCCTTCGAGCCCAAGGACGTGTTGGAAACACCATATATTTT
>TRBJ2-1|.|TRBV12-3/TRBV12-4|.
CASSLPLSGNNEQFF
TGTGCCAGCAGTTTACCCCTTAGCGGAAACAATGAGCAGTTCTTC
>TRBJ1-2|.|TRBV21-1|.
CASSKEYPHAPYGYTF
TGTGCCAGCAGCAAAGAATACCCTCACGCCCCATATGGCTACACCTTC
>TRBJ2-1|few|TRBV7-9|.
CASSLGGTNEQFF
TGTGCCAGCAGCTTAGGTGGAACCAATGAGCAGTTCTTC
>TRBJ2-7|.|TRBV10-2|.
CASSGGGVSGEQYF
TGCGCCAGCAGTGGCGGAGGGGTATCGGGTGAGCAGTACTTC
>TRBJ2-5|.|TRBV6-1|.
CASRRAGEQTQYF
TGTGCCAGCAGGAGGGCAGGAGAGCAGACCCAGTACTTC
>TRBJ2-1|.|TRBV29-1|TRBD2
CSVGTSSHNEQFF
TGCAGCGTTGGGACTAGCTCCCACAATGAGCAGTTCTTC
>TRBJ2-1|.|TRBV7-3|TRBD2
CASSSLREGPEQFF
TGTGCCAGCAGCTCGTTGCGGGAGGGCCCGGAGCAGTTCTTC
>TRBJ2-1|.|TRBV5-1|TRBD2
CASSLDVAGGDEQFF
TGCGCCAGCAGCTTGGATGTAGCGGGAGGCGATGAGCAGTTCTTC
>TRBJ2-1|.|TRBV20-1|.
CSAESNNEQCF
TGCAGTGCCGAATCCAACAATGAGCAGTGCTTC
>TRBJ1-2|.|TRBV12-3/TRBV12-4|.
CASSPRVRVRYGYTF
TGTGCCAGCAGTCCTAGGGTCAGGGTACGCTATGGCTACACCTTC
>TRBJ2-5|.|TRBV7-8|.
CASSSPARETQYF
TGTGCCAGCAGCTCCCCTGCTCGGGAAACCCAGTACTTC
>TRBJ2-1|.|TRBV9|.
CASSVGGIENEQFF
TGTGCCAGCAGCGTAGGGGGGATAGAGAATGAGCAGTTCTTC
>TRBJ2-3|.|TRBV15|.
CATSSLQRATDTQYF
TGTGCCACCAGCAGTCTCCAGCGGGCCACAGATACGCAGTATTTT
>TRBJ1-4|.|TRBV25-1|.
CASSVPGGEKRFF
TGTGCTAGCAGTGTACCGGGAGGTGAAAAACGGTTTTTT
>TRBJ1-5|.|TRBV14|.
CASSLWADNQPQHF
TGTGCCAGCAGCCTATGGGCAGACAATCAGCCCCAGCATTTT
>TRBJ2-3|.|TRBV5-1|TRBD1
CASRGDRSTDTQYF
TGCGCCAGCAGGGGGGACAGGAGCACAGATACGCAGTATTTT
>TRBJ1-1|.|TRBV20-1|.
CSASRGEVNTEAFF
TGCAGTGCTAGTAGGGGGGAGGTGAACACTGAAGCTTTCTTT
>TRBJ2-1|.|TRBV2|TRBD2
CASSGRAGANNEQFF
TGTGCCAGCAGTGGTCGAGCGGGGGCCAACAATGAGCAGTTCTTC
>TRBJ1-2|few|TRBV20-1|.
CSAVGQGENGYTF
TGCAGTGCTGTGGGGCAGGGAGAGAATGGCTACACCTTC
>TRBJ1-6|.|TRBV7-8|.
CASSPGLPLDSPLHF
TGTGCCAGCAGCCCAGGACTCCCCCTCGATTCACCCCTCCACTTT
>TRBJ2-3|.|TRBV13|TRBD1
CASSGDRASDTQYF
TGTGCCAGCAGCGGTGACAGGGCCTCAGATACGCAGTATTTT
>TRBJ2-3|.|TRBV10-3|.
CAIRGTSDTQYF
TGTGCCATCAGGGGGACATCCGATACGCAGTATTTT
>TRBJ1-2|few|TRBV18|TRBD1
CASSIQGAHGYTF
TGTGCCAGCTCTATACAGGGGGCGCATGGCTACACCTTC
>TRBJ2-1|.|TRBV28|TRBD2
CASSLLASGLNEQFF
TGTGCCAGCAGTTTATTGGCTAGCGGCTTAAATGAGCAGTTCTTC
>TRBJ2-3|.|TRBV29-1|.
CSPTLGTDTQYF
TGCAGCCCCACCTTGGGCACAGATACGCAGTATTTT
>TRBJ2-5|.|TRBV7-2|TRBD1
CASSLEGRGPQETQYF
TGTGCCAGCAGCTTAGAGGGCAGGGGGCCCCAAGAGACCCAGTACTTC
>TRBJ2-6|few|TRBV10-3|.
CATKAAREAGANVLTF
TGTGCCACCAAGGCAGCCAGGGAGGCTGGGGCCAACGTCCTGACTTTC